This TCR beta chain came from a study of T cell responses to AZD1222 COVID-19 vaccine. The protocol was immunoSEQ multiplex PCR, while the TCRdb copy is restricted to in-frame clones and leaves out a portion. The profile shows about 150,000 clones, around 94% of them singletons. Concerning this clone: Its matching antigen is unknown. Other nucleotide sequences from this sample produce the same CDR3.

Findings and caveats of the study: The donor cohort was predominantly white British with a female majority, and clonal diversity may have been underestimated. Spike-specific TCR breadth and depth grew following two AZD1222 doses. Among those given AZD1222, only five or six were seropositive at baseline. A reported finding is that nearly half of spike-specific TCRs target unmutated variant regions.

Sequences were derived from peripheral blood, sampled on day 0 of AZD1222 vaccination. The source is an adult in good health.

The CDR3 loop reads CASSYFGGQETQYF. CDR3 nucleotides: TGTGCCAGCAGTTATTTCGGGGGACAAGAGACCCAGTACTTC. This chain joins TRBV6-2 or TRBV6-3 and TRBJ2-5; D perhaps matches TRBD2 (6 bases). This CDR3 is 14 amino acids long. The germline V and J ends were trimmed by 3 bases and 2 bases, with 10 bases remaining between them. The germline V gene encodes CDR1 MNHEY and CDR2 SVGEGT.